These 30 T cell receptor beta chains were all obtained from the same sample, sequenced in a study of shared clonotypes between healthy human individuals. Only in-frame clones appear in the TCRdb table, and some are missing; sequencing was by immunoSEQ multiplex PCR. The repertoire includes roughly 700,000 clones, around 91% of them detected once, and 34% sits in the top ten. Sequenced sample: memory CD8+ T cells from PBMCs. Specified subset: CD45RO+ cells pooled with CCR7-negative TemRA cells. These receptor sequences come from a young man in good health. Some clones in this sample may be carry-over from other donors' samples.

This clone was counted once. The CDR3 loop is CASSAVVYNEQFF. The CDR3 DNA reads as TGTGCCAGCAGTGCGGTGGTCTACAATGAGCAGTTCTTC. V is TRBV2 and J is TRBJ2-1; D gene unclear. This CDR3 comprises 13 residues. Germline CDR1 SNHLY, CDR2 FYNNEI. V was shortened by 4 bases and J by 3 bases, with 7 bases between the two germline ends. Full variable domain (outside the CDR3, taken from reference TRBV2 and TRBJ2-1): EPEVTQTPSHQVTQMGQEVILRCVPISNHLYFYWYRQILGQKVEFLVSFYNNEISEKSEIFDDQFSVERPDGSNFTLKIRSTKLEDSAMYFCASSAVVYNEQFFGPGTRLTVL.

The rearrangement joins TRBV28 to TRBJ1-1; D call uncertain. The CDR3 spans 13 residues. The germline V gene has CDR1 MDHEN and CDR2 SYDVKM. V was pared by 2 bases and J by 5 bases, with 9 bases between. Here the CDR3 reads CASSLPGPTEAFF. In DNA form, the CDR3 reads TGTGCCAGCAGTTTACCCGGACCGACTGAAGCTTTCTTT.

This clone was observed once. Here the CDR3 DNA reads TGTGCCAGCAGTGAACCTCCCGGGCCCCAGCATTTT. Residues: CASSEPPGPQHF. The chain links TRBV2 to TRBJ1-5; D gene uncertain. Trimming removed 2 bases from V and 9 bases from J, with 8 bases in between. The germline CDR1 and CDR2 sequences are SNHLY and FYNNEI. The CDR3 is 12 residues long.

V is TRBV10-2 and J is TRBJ2-5, with D uncertain. Germline CDR1 and CDR2: WSHSY and SAAADI. The CDR3 is 16 residues long. Trimming stripped 2 bases from V and 0 bases from J, with 13 bases between. The CDR3, as DNA: TGCGCCAGCAGTGAGCTGGATGCGGCGAACCAAGAGACCCAGTACTTC. This sequence encodes CASSELDAANQETQYF.

This CDR3 reads CASSPRGNPEAFF. CDR3 DNA: TGTGCCAGCAGCCCCCGGGGGAATCCTGAAGCTTTCTTT. The V and J genes are TRBV11-2 and TRBJ1-1; D is possibly TRBD1 (5 bases). CDR1 is SGHAT, CDR2 FQNNGV, per germline. Trimming removed 5 bases from V and 6 bases from J, with 13 bases in between. The CDR3 sequence is 13 residues long. The whole variable domain, filled in from reference TRBV11-2 and TRBJ1-1, reads EAGVAQSPRYKIIEKRQSVAFWCNPISGHATLYWYQQILGQGPKLLIQFQNNGVVDDSQLPKDRFSAERLKGVDSTLKIQPAKLEDSAVYLCASSPRGNPEAFFGQGTRLTVV.

The V call is TRBV27, the J call TRBJ2-5, with 10 bases that match TRBD2. The germline gives CDR1 MNHEY, CDR2 SMNVEV (reference sequence). The junction had 21 bases not matched to a gene; V was cut back by 5 bases and J by 9 bases. The CDR3 contains 18 residues. Written as DNA, the CDR3 is TGTGCCAGCAGTGCCATTTATGAGCGGGAGGGCGCCGGTAGGGCCCAGTACTTC. This encodes CASSAIYEREGAGRAQYF.

This chain joins TRBV28 and TRBJ1-1; D remains unclear. The CDR3 extends over 14 amino acids. Germline lookup yields CDR1 MDHEN and CDR2 SYDVKM. V was clipped by 5 bases and J by 2 bases, with 12 bases between them. CDR3 loop: CASSPPWVNTEAFF. The CDR3 DNA sequence: TGTGCCAGCAGTCCCCCATGGGTTAACACTGAAGCTTTCTTT. The variable domain in full, with the rest retrieved from reference TRBV28 and TRBJ1-1, is DVKVTQSSRYLVKRTGEKVFLECVQDMDHENMFWYRQDPGLGLRLIYFSYDVKMKEKGDIPEGYSVSREKKERFSLILESASTNQTSMYLCASSPPWVNTEAFFGQGTRLTVV.

This rearrangement joins TRBV11-2 to TRBJ2-7; D may be TRBD2 (5 bases). This CDR3 comprises 13 residues. Trimming stripped 3 bases from V and 3 bases from J, with 9 bases between. In germline, CDR1 is SGHAT, CDR2 FQNNGV. CDR3: CASSFGGIYEQYF. In DNA, the CDR3 is TGTGCCAGCAGCTTTGGAGGAATCTACGAGCAGTACTTC.

The rearrangement joins TRBV27 to TRBJ2-5, with 7 bases aligning to TRBD2. The CDR3 is made up of 16 amino acids. CDR1 and CDR2 (germline): MNHEY, SMNVEV (reference sequence). Trimming removed 1 base from V and 5 bases from J; junction bases left unmatched: 10. Written as DNA, the CDR3 is TGTGCCAGCAGTTTATTAGGGGTAGCGGGTACGGAGACCCAGTACTTC. Amino acid sequence: CASSLLGVAGTETQYF.

Details on this clone: This sample includes further DNA sequences coding for the same CDR3. This chain joins TRBV27 and TRBJ2-3, with TRBD1 identical over 7 bases. This CDR3 region has 15 residues. Trimming removed 5 bases from V and 0 bases from J; junction bases left unmatched: 5. In germline, CDR1 is MNHEY, CDR2 SMNVEV (reference sequence). CDR3 in amino acids: CASSLQGRSTDTQYF. The CDR3 nucleotides read TGTGCCAGCAGTCTACAGGGGCGGAGCACAGATACGCAGTATTTT.

The chain has TRBV28 and TRBJ1-5; D unclear. The germline V gene encodes CDR1 MDHEN and CDR2 SYDVKM. The CDR3 has 12 amino acids. Trimming stripped 2 bases from V and 5 bases from J, with 4 bases between. CDR3 nucleotides: TGTGCCAGCAGTTTACCAGATCAGCCCCAGCATTTT. This encodes CASSLPDQPQHF. Filled out from reference TRBV28 and TRBJ1-5, the complete variable domain reads DVKVTQSSRYLVKRTGEKVFLECVQDMDHENMFWYRQDPGLGLRLIYFSYDVKMKEKGDIPEGYSVSREKKERFSLILESASTNQTSMYLCASSLPDQPQHFGDGTRLSIL.

For the CDR3, the DNA is TGTGCCAGCAGCGGTCTGGACAGATCCACAGATACGCAGTATTTT. Translated, it gives CASSGLDRSTDTQYF. The chain combines TRBV9 with TRBJ2-3, with D perhaps TRBD1 (6 bases). Germline values: CDR1 SGDLS, CDR2 YYNGEE. CDR3 length: 15 amino acids. Between the trimmed V and J ends, which lost 3 bases and 2 bases, there was a span of 13 bases.

The V and J genes are TRBV9 and TRBJ1-1; 7 nucleotides agree with TRBD1. The CDR3 runs to 17 residues. The germline V gene encodes CDR1 SGDLS and CDR2 YYNGEE. Trimming cost V 3 bases and J 6 bases; bases outside gene matches: 17. The CDR3 DNA is TGTGCCAGCAGCGATACTACCGGACAGGCGGGCGGGCCTGAAGCTTTCTTT. Translation gives CASSDTTGQAGGPEAFF.

The J gene is TRBJ2-7, the V gene TRBV25-1; D is possibly TRBD1 (6 bases). The CDR3 extends over 14 amino acids. Per germline, CDR1 MGHDK and CDR2 SYGVNS. The V end was cut by 4 bases, the J end by 7 bases, with 17 bases between. The CDR3 sequence: CASSVIGGAGEQYF. Written as DNA, the CDR3 is TGTGCCAGCAGTGTCATAGGGGGAGCTGGGGAGCAGTACTTC.

This clone appeared a few times. This chain uses TRBV2 with TRBJ2-1; D is unresolved. The V gene's germline CDR1 is SNHLY and CDR2 FYNNEI. V lost 8 bases, J lost 0 bases, and 14 bases lay in between. This CDR3 is 15 amino acids long. Here the CDR3 DNA reads TGTGCCAGCCATTTAACACAGAGCTCCTACAATGAGCAGTTCTTC. It yields the protein CASHLTQSSYNEQFF.

The rearrangement joins TRBV7-2 to TRBJ2-5; 8 bases agree with TRBD1. This CDR3 comprises 14 residues. Germline CDR1 SGHTA, CDR2 FQGNSA. The V and J ends lost 4 bases and 2 bases, in that order; junction bases with no gene match: 3. Here the CDR3 DNA reads TGTGCCAGCAGCTCACGGACAGGGCAAGAGACCCAGTACTTC. It codes for CASSSRTGQETQYF.

This chain joins TRBV27 and TRBJ2-1; no clear D. The V end was cut by 6 bases, the J end by 0 bases, with 9 bases between. The CDR3 is made up of 14 amino acids. The V gene's germline CDR1 is MNHEY and CDR2 SMNVEV (reference sequence). The CDR3 reads CASRSQSSYNEQFF. The CDR3 DNA reads TGTGCCAGCAGGTCCCAGTCCTCCTACAATGAGCAGTTCTTC.

J is TRBJ2-2 and V is TRBV6-5; 8 bases agree with TRBD1. Per the germline V gene, CDR1 is MNHEY and CDR2 is SVGAGI. The CDR3 covers 15 residues. The junction had 11 bases not matched to a gene; V was cut back by 8 bases and J by 6 bases. CDR3 loop: CASLRQTGAPGELFF. CDR3 DNA sequence: TGTGCCAGCCTACGACAGACAGGGGCCCCCGGGGAGCTGTTTTTT.

The chain links TRBV6-6 to TRBJ1-5; perhaps TRBD1 as D (6 bases). V was pared by 7 bases and J by 1 base, with 8 bases between. This CDR3 comprises 13 residues. Germline V gene lookup returns CDR1 MNHNY and CDR2 SVGAGI (reference sequence). The CDR3 reads CASKTGSNQPQHF. CDR3 nucleotide sequence: TGTGCCAGCAAAACAGGGAGCAATCAGCCCCAGCATTTT.

This clone was counted only a few times. The V and J genes are TRBV28 and TRBJ1-1; TRBD1 agrees at 10 bases. Germline loops: CDR1 MDHEN, CDR2 SYDVKM. The CDR3 runs 15 residues. V shed 5 bases, J shed 5 bases, and the junction held 8 bases outside the gene matches. In DNA, the CDR3 is TGTGCCAGCAGTGCTTCGGACAGGGGGAGTACTGAAGCTTTCTTT. This gives the protein CASSASDRGSTEAFF.

This clone was seen more than once but under ten times. CDR3 DNA: TGTGCCAGCAGCCCCACAGAAGCCTATGGCTACACCTTC. Its translation is CASSPTEAYGYTF. The chain combines TRBV6-5 with TRBJ1-2; D remains ambiguous. The CDR3 sequence is 13 residues long. The germline V gene encodes CDR1 MNHEY and CDR2 SVGAGI. The V gene lost 6 bases and the J gene lost 4 bases, with 12 bases spanning the gap.

This chain uses TRBV5-4 with TRBJ2-1, with 9 bases aligning to TRBD1. Looked up from germline, CDR1 is SGHNT and CDR2 is YYREEE (reference sequence). The CDR3 covers 18 residues. With V trimmed by 3 bases and J by 7 bases, 17 bases remained unmatched. The CDR3 bases are TGTGCCAGCAGCTCCGACAGGGGGACAGCGGGGCCTGTGAATGAGCAGTTCTTC. Translation: CASSSDRGTAGPVNEQFF.

The chain uses TRBV28 and TRBJ1-2; TRBD1 might be the D (5 bases). The V and J ends lost 4 bases and 8 bases respectively, with 11 bases between them. Germline-derived CDR1 and CDR2 are MDHEN and SYDVKM. CDR3 size: 12 residues. Here the CDR3 DNA reads TGTGCCAGCAGTTCCAGGGCGGGGGGCTACACCTTC. This gives the protein CASSSRAGGYTF.

The chain joins TRBV27 to TRBJ1-1, with D perhaps TRBD1 (5 bases). The CDR3 runs to 13 residues. Trimming removed 7 bases from V and 1 base from J, with 10 bases in between. Germline V CDR1 and CDR2: MNHEY, SMNVEV (reference sequence). Here the CDR3 DNA reads TGTGCCAGCAAGGGGATAGAGAACACTGAAGCTTTCTTT. As protein: CASKGIENTEAFF.

CDR3 coding DNA: TGTGCCAGCAGCGATCCCGTAGAGGACAGCCTCCAAGAGACCCAGTACTTC. It codes for CASSDPVEDSLQETQYF. The V call is TRBV9, the J call TRBJ2-5; D is perhaps TRBD1 (6 bases). V gave up 3 bases and J gave up 1 base, with 19 bases separating them. This CDR3 spans 17 amino acids. CDR1 is SGDLS and CDR2 is YYNGEE in the germline V gene.

The gene calls are TRBV5-4 and TRBJ2-7, with D hard to call. Germline assignment: CDR1 SGHNT and CDR2 YYREEE (reference sequence). Trimming stripped 0 bases from V and 6 bases from J, with 13 bases between. This CDR3 contains 14 residues. CDR3 DNA: TGTGCCAGCAGCTTGGGGGTCGAGGTTACCGAGCAGTACTTC. This translates into CASSLGVEVTEQYF.

This clone was found once. The chain combines TRBV6-5 with TRBJ1-1; D is perhaps TRBD1 (5 bases). Trimming removed 2 bases at V and 5 bases at J, with 15 bases between. Germline assignment: CDR1 MNHEY and CDR2 SVGAGI. The CDR3 length is 15 residues. CDR3 DNA: TGTGCCAGCAGTTACGACACCCGGGGGGAGACTGAAGCTTTCTTT. Amino acids: CASSYDTRGETEAFF.

The chain recombines TRBV27 with TRBJ2-7; a possible D gene is TRBD2 (6 bases). From germline, CDR1 is MNHEY and CDR2 SMNVEV (reference sequence). CDR3 length equals 17 residues. Trimming stripped 0 bases from V and 2 bases from J, with 17 bases between. Written as DNA, the CDR3 is TGTGCCAGCAGTTTATCGGGGCCGCGGGGTACTACCTACGAGCAGTACTTC. It is translated as CASSLSGPRGTTYEQYF.

The gene calls are TRBV9 and TRBJ1-2; 9 nucleotides agree with TRBD1. V shed 4 bases, J shed 8 bases, and the junction held 12 bases outside the gene matches. CDR3 length: 15 residues. Per germline, CDR1 SGDLS and CDR2 YYNGEE. CDR3 sequence reads: CASSPGSGTGLGYTF. CDR3 nucleotide sequence: TGTGCCAGCAGCCCGGGATCCGGGACAGGGCTCGGCTACACCTTC.

This chain joins TRBV5-1 and TRBJ1-1; perhaps TRBD1 as D (5 bases). The CDR3 runs to 14 residues. CDR1 and CDR2 from the germline V gene are SGHRS and YFSETQ. V dropped 5 bases and J dropped 1 base, with 12 bases sitting between them. The CDR3 DNA reads TGCGCCAGCAGATGGGACGGGACGAACACTGAAGCTTTCTTT. Protein: CASRWDGTNTEAFF. The variable domain in full, with the rest retrieved from reference TRBV5-1 and TRBJ1-1, is KAGVTQTPRYLIKTRGQQVTLSCSPISGHRSVSWYQQTPGQGLQFLFEYFSETQRNKGNFPGRFSGRQFSNSRSEMNVSTLELGDSALYLCASRWDGTNTEAFFGQGTRLTVV.